The T cell receptor (beta chain) under discussion was sequenced for a study of T cell repertoires in aging, cancer and after chemotherapy. Rearranged V-D-J TRB sequences were amplified with a mixed TRB-A/B primer pool. Using its own MiXCR run on the multiplex PCR reads, TCRdb lists one record per CDR3 protein. The profile covers several thousand distinct CDR3 sequences, with around 25% appearing a single time and under 35% taken by the ten largest. V was shortened by 1 base and J by 3 bases, with 4 bases between the two germline ends. The CDR3 has 13 residues. TCR beta rearrangements were amplified from peripheral blood genomic DNA.

The origin of this receptor is a human donor with a solid tumor. This chain links TRBV12-3 or TRBV12-4 with TRBJ2-1, with D unclear. The specimen sequenced was blood. As DNA, the CDR3 is TGTGCCAGCAGTTTAGGCAGCTACAATGAGCAGTTCTTC. Its protein product is CASSLGSYNEQFF.